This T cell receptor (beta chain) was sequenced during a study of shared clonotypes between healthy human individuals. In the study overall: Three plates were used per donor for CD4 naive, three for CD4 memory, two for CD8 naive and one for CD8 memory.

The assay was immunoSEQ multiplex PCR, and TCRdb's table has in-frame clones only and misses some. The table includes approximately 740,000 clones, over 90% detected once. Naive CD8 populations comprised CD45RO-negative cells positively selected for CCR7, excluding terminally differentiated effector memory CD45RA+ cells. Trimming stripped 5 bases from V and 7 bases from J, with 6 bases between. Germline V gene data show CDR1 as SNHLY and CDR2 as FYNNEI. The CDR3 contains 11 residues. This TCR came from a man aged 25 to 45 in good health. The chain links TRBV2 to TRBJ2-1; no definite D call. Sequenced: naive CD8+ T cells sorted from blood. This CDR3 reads CASSFGNEQFF. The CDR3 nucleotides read TGTGCCAGCAGTTTTGGGAATGAGCAGTTCTTC.